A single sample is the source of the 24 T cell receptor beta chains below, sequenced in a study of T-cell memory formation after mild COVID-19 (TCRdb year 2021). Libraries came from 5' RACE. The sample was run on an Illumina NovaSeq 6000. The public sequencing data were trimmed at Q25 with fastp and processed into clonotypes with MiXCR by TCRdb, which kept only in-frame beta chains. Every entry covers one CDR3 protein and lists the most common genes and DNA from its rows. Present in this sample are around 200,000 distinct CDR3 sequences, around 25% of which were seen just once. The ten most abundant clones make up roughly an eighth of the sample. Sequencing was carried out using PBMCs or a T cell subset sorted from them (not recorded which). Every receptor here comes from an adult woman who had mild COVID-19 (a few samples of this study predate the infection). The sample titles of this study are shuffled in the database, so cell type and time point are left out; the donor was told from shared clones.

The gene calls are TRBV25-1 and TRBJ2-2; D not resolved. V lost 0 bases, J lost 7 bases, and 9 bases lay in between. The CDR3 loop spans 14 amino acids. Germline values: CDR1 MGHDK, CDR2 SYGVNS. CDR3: CASSEYPEGGELFF. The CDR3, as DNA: TGTGCCAGCAGTGAATACCCTGAAGGCGGGGAGCTGTTTTTT.

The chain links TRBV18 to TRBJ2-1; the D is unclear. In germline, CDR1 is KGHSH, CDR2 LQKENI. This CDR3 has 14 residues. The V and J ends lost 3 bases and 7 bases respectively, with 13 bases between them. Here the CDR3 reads CASSPRLGRNEQFF. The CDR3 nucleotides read TGTGCCAGCTCACCCCGGTTAGGGCGGAATGAGCAGTTCTTC. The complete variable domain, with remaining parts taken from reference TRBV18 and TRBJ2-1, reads NAGVMQNPRHLVRRRGQEARLRCSPMKGHSHVYWYRQLPEEGLKFMVYLQKENIIDESGMPKERFSAEFPKEGPSILRIQQVVRGDSAAYFCASSPRLGRNEQFFGPGTRLTVL.

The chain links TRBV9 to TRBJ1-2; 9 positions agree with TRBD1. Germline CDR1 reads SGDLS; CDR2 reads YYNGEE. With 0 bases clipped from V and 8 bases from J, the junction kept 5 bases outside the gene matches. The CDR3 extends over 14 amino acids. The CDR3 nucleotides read TGTGCCAGCAGCGTAGTGGACAGGGGAGACGGCTACACCTTC. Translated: CASSVVDRGDGYTF.

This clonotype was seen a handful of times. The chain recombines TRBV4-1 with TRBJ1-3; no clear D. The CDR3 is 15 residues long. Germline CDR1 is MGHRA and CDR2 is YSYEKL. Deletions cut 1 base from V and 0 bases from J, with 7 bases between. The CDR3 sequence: CASSQAGSSGNTIYF. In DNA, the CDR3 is TGCGCCAGCAGCCAAGCGGGAAGCTCTGGAAACACCATATATTTT.

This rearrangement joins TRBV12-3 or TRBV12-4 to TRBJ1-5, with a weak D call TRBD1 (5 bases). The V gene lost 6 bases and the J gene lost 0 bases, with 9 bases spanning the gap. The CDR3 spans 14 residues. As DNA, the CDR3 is TGTGCCAGCAGCCAGGACAATAGCAATCAGCCCCAGCATTTT. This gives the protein CASSQDNSNQPQHF.

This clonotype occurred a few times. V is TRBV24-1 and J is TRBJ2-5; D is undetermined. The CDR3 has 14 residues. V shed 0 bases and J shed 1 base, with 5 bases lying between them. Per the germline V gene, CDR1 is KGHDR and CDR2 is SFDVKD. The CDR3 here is CATSDLWAQETQYF. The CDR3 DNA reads TGTGCCACCAGTGATTTGTGGGCCCAAGAGACCCAGTACTTC.

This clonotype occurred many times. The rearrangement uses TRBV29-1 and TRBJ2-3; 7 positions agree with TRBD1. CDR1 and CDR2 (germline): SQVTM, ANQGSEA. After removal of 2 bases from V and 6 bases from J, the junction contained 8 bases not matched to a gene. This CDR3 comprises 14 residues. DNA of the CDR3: TGCAGCGTTGAAAGTTTACAGGGACAGGATACGCAGTATTTT. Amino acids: CSVESLQGQDTQYF.

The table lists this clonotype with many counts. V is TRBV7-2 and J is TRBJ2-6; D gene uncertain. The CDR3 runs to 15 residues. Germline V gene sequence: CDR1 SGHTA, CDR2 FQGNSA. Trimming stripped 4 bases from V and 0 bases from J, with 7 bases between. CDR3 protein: CASSSTGSGANVLTF. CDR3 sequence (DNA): TGTGCCAGCAGCTCGACCGGCTCTGGGGCCAACGTCCTGACTTTC.

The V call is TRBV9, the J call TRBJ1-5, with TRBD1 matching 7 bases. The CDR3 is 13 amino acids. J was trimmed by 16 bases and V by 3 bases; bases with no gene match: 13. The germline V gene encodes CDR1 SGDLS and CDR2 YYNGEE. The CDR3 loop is CASSADVGTARHF. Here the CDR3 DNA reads TGTGCCAGCAGCGCCGACGTAGGGACAGCTCGACATTTT.

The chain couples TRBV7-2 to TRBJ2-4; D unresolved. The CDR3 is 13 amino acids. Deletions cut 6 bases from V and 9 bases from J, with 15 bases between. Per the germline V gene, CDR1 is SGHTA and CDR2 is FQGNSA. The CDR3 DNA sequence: TGTGCCAGCAGGGCCCAGCTGAGTGGCATTCAGTACTTC. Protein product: CASRAQLSGIQYF.

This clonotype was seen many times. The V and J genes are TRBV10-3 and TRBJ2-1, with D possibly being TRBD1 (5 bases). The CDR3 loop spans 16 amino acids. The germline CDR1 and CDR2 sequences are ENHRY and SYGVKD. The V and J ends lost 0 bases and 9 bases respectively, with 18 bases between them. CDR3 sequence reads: CAISESTRAPQGEQFF. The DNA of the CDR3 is TGTGCCATCAGTGAGTCGACTCGGGCCCCCCAGGGTGAGCAGTTCTTC.

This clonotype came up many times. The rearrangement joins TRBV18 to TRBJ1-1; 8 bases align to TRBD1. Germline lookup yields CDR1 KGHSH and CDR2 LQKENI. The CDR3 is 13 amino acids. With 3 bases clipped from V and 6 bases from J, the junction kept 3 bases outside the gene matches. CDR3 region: CASSPAGGPEAFF. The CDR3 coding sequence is TGTGCCAGCTCACCTGCAGGGGGCCCTGAAGCTTTCTTT.

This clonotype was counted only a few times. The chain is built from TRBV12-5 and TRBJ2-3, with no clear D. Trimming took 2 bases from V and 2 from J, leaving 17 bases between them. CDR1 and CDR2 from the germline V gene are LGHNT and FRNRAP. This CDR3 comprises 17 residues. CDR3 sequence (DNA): TGTGCTAGTGGTTTGACTACCGTGCCTGGACCCACAGATACGCAGTATTTT. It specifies CASGLTTVPGPTDTQYF.

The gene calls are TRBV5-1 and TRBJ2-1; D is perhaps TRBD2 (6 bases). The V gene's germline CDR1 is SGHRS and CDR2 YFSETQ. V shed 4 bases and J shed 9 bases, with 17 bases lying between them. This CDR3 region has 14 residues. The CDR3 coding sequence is TGCGCCAGCAGCGGGGGGTCGGGTGTAAGTGAGCAGTTCTTC. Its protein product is CASSGGSGVSEQFF.

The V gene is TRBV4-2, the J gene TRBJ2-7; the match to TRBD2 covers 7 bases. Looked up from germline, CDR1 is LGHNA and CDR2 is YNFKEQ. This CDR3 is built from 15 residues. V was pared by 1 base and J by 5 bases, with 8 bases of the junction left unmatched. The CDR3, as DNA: TGTGCCAGCAGCCAAGTGGGGGGGTCTGTGGACGAGCAGTACTTC. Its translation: CASSQVGGSVDEQYF.

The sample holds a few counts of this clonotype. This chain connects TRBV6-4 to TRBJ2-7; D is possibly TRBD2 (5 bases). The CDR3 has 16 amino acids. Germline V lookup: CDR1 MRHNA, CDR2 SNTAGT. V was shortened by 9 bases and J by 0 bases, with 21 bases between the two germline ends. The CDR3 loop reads CARLLRAAKSSYEQYF. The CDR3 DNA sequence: TGTGCCAGATTACTGAGAGCGGCGAAGAGCTCCTACGAGCAGTACTTC.

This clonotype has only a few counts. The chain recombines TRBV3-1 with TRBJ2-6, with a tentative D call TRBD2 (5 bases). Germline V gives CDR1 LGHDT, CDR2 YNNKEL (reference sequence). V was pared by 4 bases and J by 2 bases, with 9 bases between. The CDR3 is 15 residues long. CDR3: CASSPGGAGANVLTF. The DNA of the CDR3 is TGTGCCAGCAGCCCCGGAGGCGCTGGGGCCAACGTCCTGACTTTC.

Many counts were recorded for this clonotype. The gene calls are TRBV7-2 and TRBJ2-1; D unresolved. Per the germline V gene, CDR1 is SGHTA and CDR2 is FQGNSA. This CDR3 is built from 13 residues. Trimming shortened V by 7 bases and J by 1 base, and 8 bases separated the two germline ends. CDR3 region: CASTTNSYNEQFF. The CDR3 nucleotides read TGTGCCAGCACCACAAATTCCTACAATGAGCAGTTCTTC.

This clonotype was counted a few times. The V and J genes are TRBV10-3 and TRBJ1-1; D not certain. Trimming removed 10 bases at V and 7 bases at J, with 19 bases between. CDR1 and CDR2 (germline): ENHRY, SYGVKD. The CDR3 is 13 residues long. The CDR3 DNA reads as TGTGCCACCAGAACAGAGAACAAGGGTGAAGCTTTCTTT. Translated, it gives CATRTENKGEAFF.

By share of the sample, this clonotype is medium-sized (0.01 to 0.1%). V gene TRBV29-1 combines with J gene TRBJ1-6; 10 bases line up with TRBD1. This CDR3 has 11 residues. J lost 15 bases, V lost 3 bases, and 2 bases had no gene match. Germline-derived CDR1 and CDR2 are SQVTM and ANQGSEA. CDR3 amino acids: CSVEGQGHLHF. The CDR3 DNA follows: TGCAGCGTTGAGGGACAGGGGCACCTCCACTTT.

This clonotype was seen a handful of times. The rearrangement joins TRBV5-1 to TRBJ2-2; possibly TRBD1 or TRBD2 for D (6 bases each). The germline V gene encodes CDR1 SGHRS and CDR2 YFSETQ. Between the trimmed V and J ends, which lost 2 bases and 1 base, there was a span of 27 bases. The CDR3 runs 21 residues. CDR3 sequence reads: CASSFRVGGPPGSLNTGELFF. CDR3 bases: TGCGCCAGCAGCTTCCGAGTGGGGGGCCCACCGGGGAGTCTGAACACCGGGGAGCTGTTTTTT.

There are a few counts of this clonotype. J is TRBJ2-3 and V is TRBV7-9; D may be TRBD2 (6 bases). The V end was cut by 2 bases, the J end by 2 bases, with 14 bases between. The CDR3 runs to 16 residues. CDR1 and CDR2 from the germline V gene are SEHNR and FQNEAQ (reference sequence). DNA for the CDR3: TGTGCCAGCAGCTTAAGCGGCGGGGCGAACACAGATACGCAGTATTTT. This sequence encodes CASSLSGGANTDTQYF.

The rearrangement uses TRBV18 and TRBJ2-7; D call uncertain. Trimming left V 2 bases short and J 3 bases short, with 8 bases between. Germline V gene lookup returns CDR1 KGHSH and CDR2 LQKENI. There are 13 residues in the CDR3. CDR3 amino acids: CASSPGVGYEQYF. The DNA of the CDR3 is TGTGCCAGCTCACCAGGGGTGGGCTACGAGCAGTACTTC.

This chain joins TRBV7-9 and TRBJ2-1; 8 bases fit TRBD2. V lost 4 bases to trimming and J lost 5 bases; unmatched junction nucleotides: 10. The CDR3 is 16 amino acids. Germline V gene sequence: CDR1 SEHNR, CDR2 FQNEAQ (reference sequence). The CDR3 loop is CASSSAGLGQDNEQFF. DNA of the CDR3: TGTGCCAGCAGCTCCGCGGGACTAGGGCAAGACAATGAGCAGTTCTTC.